These 17 T cell receptor beta chains came from one sample sequenced in a study of blood T cell repertoires in COVID-19. Here immunoSEQ multiplex PCR was the method, and the copy in TCRdb shows in-frame clones only, minus some. The table has some 150,000 clones, 80% to 90% seen once. Sequenced input: peripheral blood. These receptors all stem from a man aged 40-49 years with acute or convalescent COVID-19.

The V and J genes are TRBV4-1 and TRBJ2-5; no clear D. V was pared by 1 base and J by 5 bases, with 20 bases between. The germline CDR1 and CDR2 sequences are MGHRA and YSYEKL. The length of the CDR3 is 17 residues. The CDR3 region is CASSQVSYVGIRETQYF. CDR3 bases: TGCGCCAGCAGCCAAGTATCGTACGTAGGTATCAGGGAGACCCAGTACTTC.

The CDR3 loop reads CASSETSPGGTDTQYF. The DNA of the CDR3 is TGTGCCAGCAGCGAAACTAGCCCGGGGGGGACAGATACGCAGTATTTT. The rearrangement joins TRBV11-1 to TRBJ2-3; 8 bases are a match to TRBD2. Looked up from germline, CDR1 is SGHAT and CDR2 is FQDESV (reference sequence). The CDR3 spans 16 residues. J was trimmed by 3 bases and V by 5 bases; bases with no gene match: 10.

V and J are TRBV9 and TRBJ1-4; 7 bases are shared with TRBD1. V gave up 2 bases and J gave up 7 bases; unmatched junction bases: 5. The CDR3 sequence is 14 residues long. The germline gives CDR1 SGDLS, CDR2 YYNGEE. The CDR3 sequence: CASSVEGGSEKLFF. The CDR3 bases are TGTGCCAGCAGCGTGGAAGGGGGCAGTGAAAAACTGTTTTTT.

The chain uses TRBV18 and TRBJ2-3, with a tentative D call TRBD1 (5 bases). CDR3 length: 13 residues. Trimming stripped 3 bases from V and 5 bases from J, with 9 bases between. Germline V CDR1 and CDR2: KGHSH, LQKENI. Here the CDR3 DNA reads TGTGCCAGCTCACCCTCGCAGGGAGATACGCAGTATTTT. It yields the protein CASSPSQGDTQYF.

J is TRBJ2-5 and V is TRBV14, with a tentative D call TRBD2 (6 bases). Germline assignment: CDR1 SGHDN and CDR2 FVKESK. The CDR3 length is 15 residues. The germline V and J ends were trimmed by 4 bases and 5 bases, with 17 bases remaining between them. The CDR3 spells CASSPGGGRGETQYF. CDR3 sequence (DNA): TGTGCCAGCAGCCCCGGAGGAGGGCGCGGTGAGACCCAGTACTTC.

This clone was seen only once. The genes are TRBV2 and TRBJ1-6, with TRBD1 matching over 7 bases. The CDR3 is 17 amino acids. Unmatched junction bases numbered 7, after V lost 5 bases and J lost 0 bases. The V gene's germline CDR1 is SNHLY and CDR2 FYNNEI. CDR3 nucleotide sequence: TGTGCCAGCAGTCTGGGACAGCCAAGCTCCTATAATTCACCCCTCCACTTT. Protein sequence: CASSLGQPSSYNSPLHF.

The J gene is TRBJ2-7, the V gene TRBV7-8; 11 bases line up with TRBD1. CDR3 length: 15 amino acids. Germline CDR1 SGHVS, CDR2 FQNEAQ. Unmatched junction bases numbered 2, after V lost 1 base and J lost 3 bases. The CDR3 is CASSLDGTGGYEQYF. The CDR3, as DNA: TGTGCCAGCAGCTTAGATGGGACAGGGGGCTACGAGCAGTACTTC.

V and J are TRBV24-1 and TRBJ1-2, with D uncertain. The CDR3 is made up of 12 amino acids. V lost 6 bases, J lost 1 base, and 5 bases lay in between. Germline V gene data show CDR1 as KGHDR and CDR2 as SFDVKD. The CDR3 region is CATSPDNYGYTF. The DNA of the CDR3 is TGTGCCACCAGTCCAGATAACTATGGCTACACCTTC.

The rearrangement joins TRBV28 to TRBJ2-5, with 9 bases matching TRBD2. The CDR3 covers 14 residues. Germline CDR1 and CDR2: MDHEN and SYDVKM. V trimming: 8 bases; J trimming: 2 bases; junction bases outside the gene matches: 6. The chain's CDR3 is CASSSSGVQETQYF. CDR3 nucleotide sequence: TGTGCCAGCTCCTCTAGCGGGGTACAAGAGACCCAGTACTTC.

The V gene is TRBV27, the J gene TRBJ2-3; D perhaps matches TRBD1 (6 bases). Trimming cost V 6 bases and J 9 bases, with 16 bases left between them. This CDR3 is built from 13 residues. Per the germline V gene, CDR1 is MNHEY and CDR2 is SMNVEV (reference sequence). The CDR3 DNA sequence: TGTGCCAGCAGGCTTACAGGGACGGCGACGCAGTATTTT. Translated, it gives CASRLTGTATQYF.

The chain combines TRBV18 with TRBJ1-2; tentative D call: TRBD1 (6 bases). The CDR3 is made up of 13 amino acids. Trimming took 3 bases from V and 7 from J, leaving 12 bases between them. Looked up from germline, CDR1 is KGHSH and CDR2 is LQKENI. The CDR3 nucleotides read TGTGCCAGCTCACCGCGACAGGAAGGTGGCTACACCTTC. Translating gives CASSPRQEGGYTF. The complete variable domain, with remaining parts taken from reference TRBV18 and TRBJ1-2, reads NAGVMQNPRHLVRRRGQEARLRCSPMKGHSHVYWYRQLPEEGLKFMVYLQKENIIDESGMPKERFSAEFPKEGPSILRIQQVVRGDSAAYFCASSPRQEGGYTFGSGTRLTVV.

This sequence joins TRBV4-1 and TRBJ2-5; 7 nucleotides agree with TRBD2. Germline V CDR1 and CDR2: MGHRA, YSYEKL. The junction had 10 bases not matched to a gene; V was cut back by 3 bases and J by 0 bases. The length of the CDR3 is 17 residues. CDR3 region: CASSHGEIGGNQETQYF. CDR3 DNA: TGCGCCAGCAGCCATGGCGAGATCGGGGGGAACCAAGAGACCCAGTACTTC.

In its sample, this clone ranks as medium-sized (0.01 to 0.1%). The V gene is TRBV3-1 (or the pseudogene TRBV3-2), the J gene TRBJ2-7; 8 bases fit TRBD1. Germline lookup yields CDR1 LGHDT and CDR2 YNNKEL (reference sequence). The CDR3 is 15 amino acids. After removal of 4 bases from V and 3 bases from J, the junction contained 8 bases not matched to a gene. CDR3 loop: CASSPATGDFYEQYF. The CDR3 coding sequence is TGTGCCAGCAGCCCCGCGACAGGGGACTTCTACGAGCAGTACTTC.

CDR3 DNA sequence: TGTGCCAGCAGCTTGACAGGGCGGGTAACACCCCTCCACTTT. It is translated as CASSLTGRVTPLHF. This sequence joins TRBV5-6 and TRBJ1-6, with D possibly being TRBD1 (6 bases). This CDR3 has 14 amino acids. Germline CDR1 is SGHDT and CDR2 is YYEEEE. Trimming removed 1 base from V and 11 bases from J, with 13 bases in between.

The V and J genes are TRBV19 and TRBJ1-5; a possible D gene is TRBD1 (5 bases). Between the trimmed V and J ends, which lost 7 bases and 3 bases, there was a span of 13 bases. The CDR3 spans 14 residues. Germline loops: CDR1 LNHDA, CDR2 SQIVND (reference sequence). DNA of the CDR3: TGTGCCAGTACCCTGACAGCTATCAATCAGCCCCAGCATTTT. It is translated as CASTLTAINQPQHF.

This clone has only one observation. The chain uses TRBV28 and TRBJ1-2; 8 nucleotides align to TRBD1. V gave up 4 bases and J gave up 6 bases; unmatched junction bases: 1. The CDR3 covers 12 residues. Germline values: CDR1 MDHEN, CDR2 SYDVKM. The CDR3 region has the DNA TGTGCCAGCAGTTCGACAGGGGATGGCTACACCTTC. It yields the protein CASSSTGDGYTF.

The CDR3, as DNA: TGCGCCAGCAGCTTGGCGACGACTCTTTCCACTGAAGCTTTCTTT. This sequence encodes CASSLATTLSTEAFF. The rearrangement links TRBV5-1 to TRBJ1-1, with D uncertain. Trimming pared 0 bases from V and 4 bases from J, leaving 13 bases between. Germline loops: CDR1 SGHRS, CDR2 YFSETQ. The CDR3 consists of 15 residues.